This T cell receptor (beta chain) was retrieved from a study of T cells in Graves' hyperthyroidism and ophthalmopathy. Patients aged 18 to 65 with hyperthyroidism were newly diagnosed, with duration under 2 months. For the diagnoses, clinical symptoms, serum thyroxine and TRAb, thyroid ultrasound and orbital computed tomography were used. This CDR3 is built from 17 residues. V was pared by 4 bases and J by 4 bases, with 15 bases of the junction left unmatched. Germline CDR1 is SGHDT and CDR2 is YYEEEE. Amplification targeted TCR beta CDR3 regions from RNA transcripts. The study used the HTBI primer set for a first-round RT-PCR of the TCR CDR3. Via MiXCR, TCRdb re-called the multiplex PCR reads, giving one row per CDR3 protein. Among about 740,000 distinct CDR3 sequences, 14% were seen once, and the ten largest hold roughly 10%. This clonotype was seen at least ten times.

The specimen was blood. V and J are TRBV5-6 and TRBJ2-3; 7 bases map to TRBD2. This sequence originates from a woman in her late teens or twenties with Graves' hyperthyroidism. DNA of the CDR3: TGTGCCAGCAGCCCATACCCGGGAGGCCCGACACCAGATACGCAGTATTTT. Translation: CASSPYPGGPTPDTQYF.